The 18 T cell receptor beta chains below all came from one sample that was sequenced in a study of shared clonotypes between healthy human individuals. Libraries were prepared by immunoSEQ multiplex PCR; TCRdb keeps only in-frame clonotypes and omits some of them. The table lists around 1.1 million clones, approximately 80% of them singletons. Sequencing input: memory CD4+ T cells from PBMCs. Noted subset: CD45RA-negative fraction. These receptors came from a young man in good health. Some clones in this sample may be carry-over from other donors' samples.

This clone was recorded only once. The chain combines TRBV2 with TRBJ2-1; 8 bases match TRBD2. The trim removed 9 bases at V and 3 bases at J, leaving 7 bases unmatched. In germline, CDR1 is SNHLY, CDR2 FYNNEI. The CDR3 sequence is 14 residues long. CDR3 residues: CASSTSGGYNEQFF. DNA for the CDR3: TGTGCCAGTTCCACTAGCGGAGGCTACAATGAGCAGTTCTTC.

The rearrangement links TRBV6-5 to TRBJ2-2; D unresolved. Between the trimmed V and J ends, which lost 2 bases and 6 bases, there was a span of 7 bases. The CDR3 has 13 residues. Germline loops: CDR1 MNHEY, CDR2 SVGAGI. The chain's CDR3 is CASSYERAGELFF. CDR3 sequence (DNA): TGTGCCAGCAGTTACGAGAGAGCCGGGGAGCTGTTTTTT.

This chain uses TRBV7-3 with TRBJ2-7; 9 positions match TRBD1. The CDR3 length is 14 residues. Germline lookup yields CDR1 SGHTA and CDR2 FQGTGA. With 5 bases clipped from V and 5 bases from J, the junction kept 7 bases outside the gene matches. CDR3 DNA sequence: TGTGCCAGCAGCCCCACAGGGGGCAGCCACGAGCAGTACTTC. Residues: CASSPTGGSHEQYF.

The J gene is TRBJ2-5, the V gene TRBV28; D is unresolved. The germline CDR1 and CDR2 sequences are MDHEN and SYDVKM. Between the trimmed V and J ends, which lost 4 bases and 0 bases, there was a span of 12 bases. The CDR3 sequence is 15 residues long. CDR3: CASSYPLGNQETQYF. The DNA for the CDR3 is TGTGCCAGCAGTTACCCCCTGGGAAACCAAGAGACCCAGTACTTC.

The chain recombines TRBV7-2 with TRBJ1-3; D gene ambiguous. CDR3 size: 16 residues. V lost 1 base and J lost 7, with 17 bases in between. The germline gives CDR1 SGHTA, CDR2 FQGNSA. This CDR3 reads CASSLDGQNRRNTIYF. CDR3 DNA: TGTGCCAGCAGCTTAGACGGCCAGAACCGTCGGAACACCATATATTTT.

This chain uses TRBV5-4 with TRBJ2-1; 9 bases map to TRBD1. V gave up 4 bases and J gave up 5 bases; unmatched junction bases: 7. CDR3 length: 15 residues. CDR1 SGHNT and CDR2 YYREEE come from the germline V gene (reference sequence). As DNA, the CDR3 is TGTGCCAGCAGCAGACCGGGACAGGGAAACAATGAGCAGTTCTTC. This sequence encodes CASSRPGQGNNEQFF.

The rearrangement uses TRBV18 and TRBJ2-3; TRBD1 is a possible D gene (6 bases). The CDR3 sequence is 15 residues long. Germline assignment: CDR1 KGHSH and CDR2 LQKENI. Trimming removed 1 base from V and 6 bases from J, with 14 bases in between. The CDR3 is CASSPRSGASDTQYF. In nucleotides, the CDR3 is TGTGCCAGCTCACCACGGTCAGGGGCTTCCGATACGCAGTATTTT.

The V and J genes are TRBV28 and TRBJ2-5; D is ambiguous. V gave up 3 bases and J gave up 1 base, with 9 bases separating them. Germline values: CDR1 MDHEN, CDR2 SYDVKM. This CDR3 has 14 amino acids. This chain's CDR3 is CASSFVLGQETQYF. In DNA form, the CDR3 reads TGTGCCAGCAGTTTTGTCCTAGGCCAAGAGACCCAGTACTTC.

This clone was detected a few times. J is TRBJ2-7 and V is TRBV5-1, with a tentative D call TRBD1 (6 bases). This CDR3 has 14 residues. Germline V gene sequence: CDR1 SGHRS, CDR2 YFSETQ. The V end lost 4 bases, the J end lost 5 bases, and 16 bases lay between the germline ends. The CDR3 is CASSLTGFVDEQYF. The CDR3 bases are TGCGCCAGCAGCCTAACAGGGTTCGTGGACGAGCAGTACTTC.

The chain employs TRBV29-1 and TRBJ1-2; 7 bases are a match to TRBD1. The CDR3 consists of 13 residues. The junction had 6 bases not matched to a gene; V was cut back by 3 bases and J by 5 bases. Germline lookup yields CDR1 SQVTM and CDR2 ANQGSEA. The CDR3 sequence is CSVDRGSWYGYTF. The CDR3 nucleotides read TGCAGCGTTGACAGGGGGAGTTGGTATGGCTACACCTTC.

This rearrangement joins TRBV15 to TRBJ2-5; weak D call: TRBD2 (6 bases). The CDR3 has 16 amino acids. V was shortened by 0 bases and J by 2 bases, with 13 bases between the two germline ends. Germline V gene sequence: CDR1 LNHNV, CDR2 YYDKDF (reference sequence). The CDR3 DNA is TGTGCCACCAGCAGAGATCCGGCGGGGAGGCAAGAGACCCAGTACTTC. Translation gives CATSRDPAGRQETQYF.

The chain uses TRBV4-1 and TRBJ1-1; maybe TRBD1 (5 bases). This CDR3 spans 12 amino acids. The V gene's germline CDR1 is MGHRA and CDR2 YSYEKL. Deletions cut 6 bases from V and 6 bases from J, with 11 bases between. The CDR3 nucleotides read TGCGCCAGCAGAAGAGGGGACGCTGAAGCTTTCTTT. It codes for CASRRGDAEAFF.

The V gene is TRBV10-3, the J gene TRBJ2-5; TRBD2 matches 7 bases. With the DNA end fitting TRBJ2-7 better, the J assignment may be wrong. The CDR3 runs 13 residues. Germline V lookup: CDR1 ENHRY, CDR2 SYGVKD. The CDR3 region is CAIGGVTSYEQYF. In DNA, the CDR3 is TGTGCCATCGGGGGGGTCACCTCCTACGAGCAGTACTTC.

This clone was picked up many times. The chain has TRBV27 and TRBJ2-7; possible D gene TRBD1, 6 bases. This CDR3 spans 15 amino acids. With 5 bases removed from V and 2 bases from J, the gap between germline ends came to 16 bases. Germline CDR1 is MNHEY and CDR2 is SMNVEV (reference sequence). The CDR3 region has the DNA TGTGCCAGCAGTATCAGACAGGATTCAGCCTACGAGCAGTACTTC. This gives the protein CASSIRQDSAYEQYF.

The genes are TRBV30 and TRBJ2-1; D call uncertain. The CDR3 contains 11 residues. Between the trimmed V and J ends, which lost 4 bases and 7 bases, there was a span of 8 bases. In germline, CDR1 is GTSNPN, CDR2 SVGIG (reference sequence). The CDR3 DNA reads as TGTGCCTGGACCCCCATAAATGAGCAGTTCTTC. It encodes CAWTPINEQFF.

The chain links TRBV28 to TRBJ2-7; D may be TRBD1 or TRBD2 (7 bases each). Germline values: CDR1 MDHEN, CDR2 SYDVKM. This CDR3 is 16 amino acids long. V lost 8 bases and J lost 2, with 22 bases in between. This CDR3 reads CASRRGGQRGAYEQYF. CDR3 coding DNA: TGTGCCAGCCGTAGGGGGGGACAGAGGGGAGCCTACGAGCAGTACTTC.

The rearrangement uses TRBV28 and TRBJ1-2, with D possibly being TRBD1 (6 bases). CDR3 length equals 15 residues. V shed 2 bases and J shed 7 bases, with 17 bases lying between them. Germline CDR1 and CDR2: MDHEN and SYDVKM. CDR3 coding DNA: TGTGCCAGCAGTTTACCAGGGACACGCTACCTTGGCTACACCTTC. Protein: CASSLPGTRYLGYTF.

The rearrangement links TRBV2 to TRBJ2-7; a possible D gene is TRBD1 (6 bases). Trimming shortened V by 6 bases and J by 9 bases, and 12 bases separated the two germline ends. This CDR3 has 11 residues. Germline CDR1 SNHLY, CDR2 FYNNEI. CDR3 region: CASRQGWGQYF. As DNA, the CDR3 is TGTGCCAGCAGACAGGGTTGGGGGCAGTACTTC.